The sequence of this T cell receptor (beta chain) was determined in a study of blood T cell repertoires in COVID-19. Here immunoSEQ multiplex PCR was the method, and the copy in TCRdb shows in-frame clones only, minus some. Here the sample spans about 190,000 clones, less than 90% being singletons. Germline loops: CDR1 MNHEY, CDR2 SVGAGI. V gave up 6 bases and J gave up 5 bases; unmatched junction bases: 11. This CDR3 contains 15 residues. The chain uses TRBV6-5 and TRBJ2-5, with 8 bases matching TRBD1. Sample: peripheral blood. This receptor was obtained from a man under 40 with acute or convalescent COVID-19. The CDR3 sequence: CASSEPWTGWETQYF. CDR3 DNA sequence: TGTGCCAGCAGCGAGCCTTGGACAGGGTGGGAGACCCAGTACTTC.